This T cell receptor beta chain stems from a study of metastatic and nonmetastatic thyroid tumors. Overall study: Across blood and tumor or nodule tissue, repertoires from malignant and benign thyroid patients were compared with one another.

This CDR3 region has 14 residues. The germline V gene has CDR1 LNHDA and CDR2 SQIVND (reference sequence). V was clipped by 8 bases and J by 5 bases, with 18 bases between them. This clone was counted a few times. The antigen remains unidentified. Original analysis: Differences in CDR3 between clinicopathological groups were drawn on to build a classifier intended to discriminate distant-metastatic papillary thyroid cancer patients. TCRdb re-called the PCR reads through MiXCR. Here the V and J calls rest on TCRdb's processing, not on the authors' analysis. The sample carries approximately 32,000 clones, about 32% recorded once. Until they underwent thyroid surgery, no patient had received any treatment. Study-wide findings and caveats: The reported finding was significantly higher TCR beta diversity in malignant thyroid tumors relative to benign nodules, in blood and tumor.

The source material was tumor tissue. The clonotype originates from a female donor with papillary thyroid cancer or a benign thyroid nodule (not recorded which). Some clones in this sample may be carry-over from other donors' samples. This chain connects TRBV19 to TRBJ2-5; either TRBD1 or TRBD2 may fit D (5 bases each). This chain's CDR3 is CASGSGPLGETQYF. In DNA form, the CDR3 reads TGTGCCAGTGGTTCGGGGCCCCTCGGGGAGACCCAGTACTTC.